A selection of T cell receptor beta chains follows, all from one sample in a study of shared clonotypes between healthy human individuals. Profiled with immunoSEQ multiplex PCR; TCRdb holds only in-frame clones, not every one. The sample yields about 2 million clones, 85% to 95% seen once. What was sequenced was naive CD4+ T cells sorted from blood. These receptors were taken from a man aged 18 to 35 in good health. The CDR3 runs from the conserved cysteine through the conserved F or W. The order of the fields is D gene, clone size, V gene, J gene, CDR3 length, CDR3 DNA, CDR3 protein. D genes are given only for firm matches. Clone size, where shown, is once, few, many, or a class for clones that have expanded.

>TRBD2|.|TRBV27|TRBJ2-3|16
TGTGCCAGCAGTTTAGGAGGCGGGAGGGTTGGAGATACGCAGTATTTT
CASSLGGGRVGDTQYF
>.|.|TRBV6-1|TRBJ2-5|13
TGTGCCAGCAGTCACTTAAATGGAGAGACCCAGTACTTC
CASSHLNGETQYF
>TRBD1|.|TRBV5-1|TRBJ1-3|16
TGCGCCAGCAGCCCCGGACAGGGAAGTGCTGGAAACACCATATATTTT
CASSPGQGSAGNTIYF
>.|.|TRBV10-1|TRBJ2-7|16
TGCGCCAGCAGTGAGTCGGCCGGGTTTAACTCCTACGAGCAGTACTTC
CASSESAGFNSYEQYF
>TRBD2|.|TRBV2|TRBJ2-3|15
TGTGCCAGCGGACTTCTAGCGGGTTCAGGAGATACGCAGTATTTT
CASGLLAGSGDTQYF
>TRBD2|.|TRBV7-6|TRBJ2-7|14
TGTGCCAGCAGCTTACAGGAGGGCGGGAGTGAGCAGTACTTC
CASSLQEGGSEQYF
>.|.|TRBV12-1|TRBJ2-1|10
TGTGCCAGCACCCATGGTGAGCAGTTCTTC
CASTHGEQFF
>.|.|TRBV10-3|TRBJ2-7|12
TGTGCCACCCTCCAGGGTAACTACGAGCAGTACTTC
CATLQGNYEQYF
>.|once|TRBV6-6|TRBJ1-2|14
TGTGCCAGCAGTTACGGCGCAGGGGAGTATGGCTACACCTTC
CASSYGAGEYGYTF
>.|.|TRBV14|TRBJ2-7|13
TGTGCCAGCAGCCTAGGACTTTCCTACGAGCAGTACTTC
CASSLGLSYEQYF
>.|.|TRBV4-2|TRBJ2-2|17
TGTGCCAGCAGCCACCCTTTGGGGGGCCGTAACACCGGGGAGCTGTTTTTT
CASSHPLGGRNTGELFF
>TRBD1|.|TRBV28|TRBJ2-5|16
TGTGCCAGCAGTTTAGGGGACAGGGGGTTCCAAGAGACCCAGTACTTC
CASSLGDRGFQETQYF
>.|.|TRBV6-1|TRBJ2-4|11
TGTGCCACGGTAGCCAAAAACATTCAGTACTTC
CATVAKNIQYF
>.|.|TRBV5-4|TRBJ2-7|13
TGTGCCAGCACCCTGCAGGGTGGCTACGAGCAGTACTTC
CASTLQGGYEQYF
>.|.|TRBV18|TRBJ2-1|15
TGTGCCAGCTCACCAATGAGCGGGCGAGACAATGAGCAGTTCTTC
CASSPMSGRDNEQFF
>.|.|TRBV9|TRBJ2-7|14
TGTGCCAGCAGCCCCTGGATCGGTGGCTACGAGCAGTACTTC
CASSPWIGGYEQYF
>TRBD1|once|TRBV4-3|TRBJ1-5|16
TGCGCCAGCAGCCAAGATCCCGGGACAGGGAATCAGCCCCAGCATTTT
CASSQDPGTGNQPQHF
>.|once|TRBV27|TRBJ1-6|15
TGTGCCAGCAGTCCCCTTCGGAGGAATAATTCACCCCTCCACTTT
CASSPLRRNNSPLHF
>TRBD1|.|TRBV5-1|TRBJ2-7|15
TGCGCCAGCAGCCCCGCCGGGACAGGTGGCTTGGAGCAGTACTTC
CASSPAGTGGLEQYF
>.|.|TRBV19|TRBJ2-3|16
TGTGCCAGTAGTATGGGGCTAGTGATTCAGGGGGATACGCAGTATTTT
CASSMGLVIQGDTQYF
>TRBD1|.|TRBV15|TRBJ2-7|15
TGTGCCACCAGCAGAGATCGGCGGACAGGCGGTGAGCAGTACTTC
CATSRDRRTGGEQYF
>.|.|TRBV6-5|TRBJ2-7|14
TGTGCCAGCAGTTACGGCCATAGTCCCTACGAGCAGTACTTC
CASSYGHSPYEQYF
>.|.|TRBV6-1|TRBJ2-2|15
TGTGCCACCCGGGCGGGGGCTACGAACACCGGGGAGCTGTTTTTT
CATRAGATNTGELFF
>TRBD1|.|TRBV18|TRBJ2-1|15
TGTGCCAGCTCGCCCGGGACAGGGGGATACAATGAGCAGTTCTTC
CASSPGTGGYNEQFF
>TRBD2|.|TRBV11-2|TRBJ2-3|16
TGTGCCAGCAGCCCCGGACTAGCCATCCCCACAGATACGCAGTATTTT
CASSPGLAIPTDTQYF
>.|.|TRBV6-5|TRBJ2-7|13
TGTGCCAGCAGTTCTGACACCACCTACGAGCAGTACTTC
CASSSDTTYEQYF
>.|.|TRBV18|TRBJ1-1|14
TGTGCCAGCTCACCACTTCCTTCGAACACTGAAGCTTTCTTT
CASSPLPSNTEAFF
>.|.|TRBV9|TRBJ2-1|16
TGTGCCAGCACCCCCGTCGTGGGGACTTCGCACAATGAGCAGTTCTTC
CASTPVVGTSHNEQFF
>.|.|TRBV9|TRBJ2-1|15
TGTGCCAGCAGCGTTTTCTCAGCGGTTGACAATGAGCAGTTCTTC
CASSVFSAVDNEQFF
>.|once|TRBV5-1|TRBJ2-2|14
TGCGCCAGCAGCTTGGAAGTTTTAACCGGGGAGCTGTTTTTT
CASSLEVLTGELFF
>TRBD1|.|TRBV6-5|TRBJ2-7|14
TGTGCCAGCAGTTACCAGGGGGCGGACTACGAGCAGTACTTC
CASSYQGADYEQYF
>TRBD2|.|TRBV7-7|TRBJ2-1|19
TGTGCTAGCAGCCTAGCGGGAGGCCCAACCCCGAGCTCCTACAATGAGCAGTTCTTC
CASSLAGGPTPSSYNEQFF
>.|once|TRBV21-1|TRBJ2-7|18
TGTGCCAGCACCTTTGAGGGTCCGTGGGGACTAGCGATCTACGAGCAGTACTTC
CASTFEGPWGLAIYEQYF
>TRBD2|.|TRBV9|TRBJ2-2|17
TGTGCCAGCAGCGTATCCCCTAGCGGGAGCGTCACCGGGGAGCTGTTTTTT
CASSVSPSGSVTGELFF
>.|.|TRBV27|TRBJ1-1|18
TGTGCCAGCAGTTTTGGGGGTCCAAGCTGGAGGGTGAACACTGAAGCTTTCTTT
CASSFGGPSWRVNTEAFF
>.|.|TRBV7-9|TRBJ2-7|16
TGTGCCAGCAGCTGGGCCTCGGGGGCAATGGAGAACGAGCAGTACTTC
CASSWASGAMENEQYF
>.|.|TRBV5-1|TRBJ2-7|12
TGCGCCAGCAGCCTGCAGGGTAACGAGCAGTACTTC
CASSLQGNEQYF
>TRBD1|.|TRBV11-2|TRBJ1-4|14
TGTGCCAGCAGCTTAGGGCAGGGGGCGAGAAAACTGTTTTTT
CASSLGQGARKLFF
>.|.|TRBV27|TRBJ2-6|17
TGTGCCAGCAGTCCTATCCCCTCCGGGAAGGCGGCCAACGTCCTGACTTTC
CASSPIPSGKAANVLTF
>TRBD1|.|TRBV27|TRBJ2-7|15
TGTGCCAGCAGTTTACCGGGACAGGGGGTTAACGAGCAGTACTTC
CASSLPGQGVNEQYF
>TRBD1|few|TRBV2|TRBJ1-6|14
TGTGCCAGCAGCCCACAGGGGCGCGAATCACCCCTCCACTTT
CASSPQGRESPLHF
>.|.|TRBV7-9|TRBJ1-2|14
TGTGCCAGCAGCTTAGGTCAGAATAACTATGGCTACACCTTC
CASSLGQNNYGYTF
>TRBD1|.|TRBV5-1|TRBJ1-6|15
TGCGCCAGCAGCTTGGGAGGACAGGGGAATTCACCCCTCCACTTT
CASSLGGQGNSPLHF
>.|.|TRBV5-1|TRBJ2-3|14
TGCGCCAGCAGCTTTGGGGACCCGACAGATACGCAGTATTTT
CASSFGDPTDTQYF
>.|.|TRBV5-1|TRBJ1-2|15
TGCGCCAGCAGCTTGCTCGGGGACGGCAACTATGGCTACACCTTC
CASSLLGDGNYGYTF
>.|.|TRBV5-1|TRBJ2-3|16
TGCGCCAGCAGCTTGGGGGTAGGAGCAGACACAGATACGCAGTATTTT
CASSLGVGADTDTQYF